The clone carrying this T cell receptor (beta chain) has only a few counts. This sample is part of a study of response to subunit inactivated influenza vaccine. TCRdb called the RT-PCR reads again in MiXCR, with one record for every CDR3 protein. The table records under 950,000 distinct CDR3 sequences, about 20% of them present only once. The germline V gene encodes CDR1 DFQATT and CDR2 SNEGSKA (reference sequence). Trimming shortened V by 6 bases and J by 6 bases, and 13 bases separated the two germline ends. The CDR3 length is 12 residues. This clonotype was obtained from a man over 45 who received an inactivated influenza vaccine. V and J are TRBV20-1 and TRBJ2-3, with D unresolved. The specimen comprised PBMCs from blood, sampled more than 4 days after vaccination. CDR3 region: CSAVLPPDTQYF. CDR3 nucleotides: TGCAGTGCCGTCCTACCACCGGATACGCAGTATTTT.